This T cell receptor (beta chain) is drawn from a study of T cells in Graves' hyperthyroidism and ophthalmopathy. Study findings and constraints: A median around 5.9 months before onset, the model predicted ophthalmopathy. Blood also showed most of the thyroid clonotypes that were expanded above 0.001.

This clonotype was observed at least ten times. What it binds is unknown. Germline CDR1 and CDR2: SGHVS and FQNEAQ. Trimming took off 1 base at V and 1 base at J, with 5 bases between the two ends. CDR3 length: 13 residues. For Graves' hyperthyroidism to be stable, ophthalmopathy could not progress within 18 months. Amplification targeted TCR beta CDR3 regions from RNA transcripts. When the TCR CDR3 underwent first-round RT-PCR, the HTBI primer set was used. TCRdb re-derived calls from the multiplex PCR reads in MiXCR, one entry per CDR3 protein. Among fewer than 900,000 distinct CDR3 sequences listed, roughly 17% were seen once.

Sequencing was performed on blood. J is TRBJ2-7 and V is TRBV7-8; unclear D gene. The sequence came from a man aged 18 to 35 with Graves' hyperthyroidism. The CDR3 nucleotides are TGTGCCAGCAGCTTAGAGCAGTCCTACGAGCAGTACTTC. Its translation: CASSLEQSYEQYF.